The source of this T cell receptor (beta chain) is a study of shared T cell receptors in the human thymus (dated by TCRdb to about 2021). With respect to the entire study: The study examined how the human thymus generates shared, self-reactive T-cell receptor alpha chains.

The library was prepared using the immunoSEQ multiplex PCR assay. TCRdb obtained this table from immuneACCESS and retained in-frame rearrangements with V and J assigned. These tables miss some clones; where compared with another copy, unresolved V genes account for less than half of the shortfall, and the remainder is unexplained. This sample holds 450,000 to 650,000 clones; roughly 74% were observed only once. The biggest ten clones account for 0.013% of the sample. Remarks on this clone: Its binding antigen is unknown. The sample holds no much larger clone one base away, and base qualities are not on file.

Including the terminal cysteine and phenylalanine, the CDR3 comprises 20 residues. Kept here is only the CDR3 DNA, which spans 60 bases and is read in frame from base 1. The junction shows trimming of 6 bases on V and 0 bases on J, and the gene matches do not reach 17 bases of it. Looking up the germline V gene yields CDR1 MDHEN and CDR2 SYDVKM. These same data were also listed under a study on human thymus T cells. Reported in the second study: Immunologically healthy infants undergoing open corrective cardiac surgery for congenital heart defects in Finland were used as donors. Thymus tissue was obtained as surgical resects removed during corrective cardiac surgery. Biased V and J gene segment usage appeared to be present in both thymic and peripheral blood repertoires. The related research reported highly overlapping thymic TCR repertoires among unrelated individuals. The study used under ten infant thymus samples plus four related peripheral blood samples to characterize TCR alpha and beta repertoires. Donor ages ranged from about 6 to 250 days, and the cohort comprised over 5 male and two female infants. Thymocytes were released mechanically from tissue and stored at -70 °C as pellets of about 9-32 million cells. A QIAsymphony instrument was used to extract genomic DNA from the frozen cell pellets. Using the immunoSEQ multiplex PCR assay, the TCRB and TCRAD loci were amplified from a standardized quantity of quality-controlled genomic DNA. The amplicons spanned the V(D)J region and were long enough to cover the CDR3 and allow V and J genes to be identified. Through the commercial immunoSEQ service, the amplicons were sequenced on an Illumina platform. Primer bias and sequencing errors were corrected as previously described, and TCRAD and TCRB were defined on the basis of the IMGT database. Repertoires were analysed with immunoSEQ Analyzer 3.0 and VDJTools, covering basic statistics, V/J segment usage, diversity estimates, rarefaction and pairwise overlap. To estimate diversity, the Chao1, ChaoE, Efron-Thisted, Shannon and inverse Simpson indices were applied, and diversity was also estimated on datasets down-sampled to the smallest sample. Repertoire overlap used strict matching of CDR3 nucleotide sequence, V gene and J gene, with Jaccard-based multidimensional scaling clustering. On average, thymus samples yielded around 800,000 unique TCRB clonotypes, whereas blood samples yielded approximately 84,000.

Sample: thymocytes. This receptor was identified in a boy under two years old with a congenital heart defect. Donor details come from another sample of the same person, matched by shared clones. This chain is built from TRBV28 and TRBJ1-5, with 10 bases matching TRBD1. The nucleotides read TGTGCCAGCAGCCCCCACCCCCGGGACAGGGGCCACTATAGCAATCAGCCCCAGCATTTT. Protein translation: CASSPHPRDRGHYSNQPQHF.